This T cell receptor (beta chain) was sequenced in a study of glioma-infiltrating T cells after dendritic cell vaccination. The study, taken as a whole, reports: Survival was not directly related to TCR clonality in these patients.

Measured with immunoSEQ multiplex PCR; TCRdb has only the in-frame clones, and not every one. The sample lists 100,000 or so clones; nearly 90% were seen once. As for time point: after dendritic cell vaccination, including at tumor progression/relapse. This clone was found a few times. Antigen unknown. Material: blood, obtained after dendritic cell vaccination. This TCR derives from a human donor with glioblastoma.

CDR3 residues: CASRRAGDNSPLHF. The CDR3 DNA is TGCGCCAGTCGGCGGGCCGGGGATAATTCACCCCTCCACTTT. V usage is TRBV4-1 and J usage is TRBJ1-6; D unresolved. The germline gives CDR1 MGHRA, CDR2 YSYEKL. Trimming removed 9 bases at V and 5 bases at J, with 14 bases between. The CDR3 has 14 residues.